This T cell receptor beta chain was documented in a study of patients and donors after allogeneic stem cell transplantation. V lost 0 bases and J lost 0, with 6 bases in between. From germline, CDR1 is DFQATT and CDR2 SNEGSKA (reference sequence). The length of the CDR3 is 14 residues. TCRdb independently ran MiXCR on the RT-PCR reads; one entry per CDR3 protein. The table includes about 74,000 distinct CDR3 sequences, 26% detected once. Source material: blood, either unsorted or a sorted T cell fraction (not recorded which). The V and J genes are TRBV20-1 and TRBJ1-3; D uncertain. This clonotype originated in a human donor who was either an allogeneic HSCT recipient or a stem cell or donor lymphocyte infusion donor (not recorded which). It is not recorded whose cells these are; they may come from a transplant donor. The CDR3 DNA sequence: TGCAGTGCTAGAGAGGGGAACTCTGGAAACACCATATATTTT. It encodes CSAREGNSGNTIYF.